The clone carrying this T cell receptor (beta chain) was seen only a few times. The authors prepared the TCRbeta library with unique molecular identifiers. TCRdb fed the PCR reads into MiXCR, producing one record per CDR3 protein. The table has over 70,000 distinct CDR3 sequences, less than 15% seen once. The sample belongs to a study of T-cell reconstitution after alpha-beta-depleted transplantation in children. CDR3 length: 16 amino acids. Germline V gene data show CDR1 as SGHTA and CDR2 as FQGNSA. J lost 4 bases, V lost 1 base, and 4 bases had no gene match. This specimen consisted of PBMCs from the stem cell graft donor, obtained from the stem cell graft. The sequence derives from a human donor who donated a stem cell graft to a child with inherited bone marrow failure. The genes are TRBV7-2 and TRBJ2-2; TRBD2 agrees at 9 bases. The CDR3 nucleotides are TGTGCCAGCAGCTTAGGGCTAGCGGGATTCACCGGGGAGCTGTTTTTT. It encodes CASSLGLAGFTGELFF.